This is a list of T cell receptor beta chains from one sample in a study of blood T cell repertoires in COVID-19. Some clones are missing from TCRdb's copy, which holds only in-frame ones; the method was immunoSEQ multiplex PCR. This table has about 100,000 clones, around 88% appearing once. Sequenced: peripheral blood. Receptor source: a human donor in a cohort sampled during active COVID-19. Both conserved end residues are part of each CDR3. The D gene is left open where the match is weak. Only some rows state a clone size, as once, few, many or a class for expanded clones.

TRBV28,TRBJ2-2,.,.,CASSVRGRELFF,TGTGCCAGCAGTGTCCGTGGCAGGGAGCTGTTTTTT
TRBV5-1,TRBJ2-2,once,.,CASSPLRGVGELFF,TGCGCCAGCAGCCCCCTCAGGGGCGTCGGGGAGCTGTTTTTT
TRBV9,TRBJ1-2,.,.,CASSVADSNYGYTF,TGTGCCAGCAGCGTAGCGGACAGTAACTATGGCTACACCTTC
TRBV28,TRBJ2-7,.,.,CASSLTGPQGYSYEQYF,TGTGCCAGCAGCCTTACAGGCCCACAGGGTTATTCCTACGAGCAGTACTTC
TRBV28,TRBJ2-1,.,.,CASSLMGGPHNEQFF,TGTGCCAGCAGTTTAATGGGGGGGCCCCACAATGAGCAGTTCTTC
TRBV5-4,TRBJ2-7,.,.,CASSYTGSYEQYF,TGTGCCAGCAGCTATACAGGGTCCTACGAGCAGTACTTC
TRBV12-3/TRBV12-4,TRBJ2-7,.,TRBD2,CASSRTSLYEQYF,TGTGCCAGCAGTCGGACTAGCCTTTACGAGCAGTACTTC
TRBV7-2,TRBJ1-1,.,.,CASSSLVGLTEAFF,TGTGCCAGCAGCTCCCTGGTGGGGCTCACTGAAGCTTTCTTT
TRBV5-4,TRBJ2-7,.,.,CASSLAEGAYEQYF,TGTGCCAGCAGCTTGGCCGAGGGAGCCTACGAGCAGTACTTC
TRBV9,TRBJ1-2,.,.,CASSVAWGEDYGYTF,TGTGCCAGCAGCGTAGCATGGGGCGAGGACTATGGCTACACCTTC
TRBV7-4,TRBJ2-1,.,TRBD2,CASSLRGREGLNEQFF,TGTGCCAGCAGCTTAAGGGGGCGGGAGGGCCTCAATGAGCAGTTCTTC
TRBV3-1/TRBV3-2,TRBJ2-1,.,.,CASSQGSTGRQFF,TGTGCCAGCAGCCAAGGATCTACCGGGAGGCAGTTCTTC
TRBV5-1,TRBJ1-5,.,TRBD1,CASSLGTGAYQPQHF,TGCGCCAGCAGCTTGGGGACAGGGGCATATCAGCCCCAGCATTTT
TRBV4-2,TRBJ1-4,once,TRBD1,CASSQEGTGRVVEKLFF,TGTGCCAGCAGCCAAGAGGGGACAGGGCGGGTAGTTGAAAAACTGTTTTTT
TRBV6-6,TRBJ2-1,.,TRBD2,CASSLASGRAGEQFF,TGTGCCAGCAGCCTTGCTAGCGGGAGGGCCGGGGAGCAGTTCTTC
TRBV7-2,TRBJ2-1,.,TRBD2,CASSSPTSGSSYNEQFF,TGTGCCAGCAGCTCCCCGACTAGCGGGAGCTCCTACAATGAGCAGTTCTTC
TRBV18,TRBJ1-2,.,TRBD1,CASSPGTGGWGYTF,TGTGCCAGCTCACCAGGGACAGGGGGCTGGGGCTACACCTTC
TRBV6-5,TRBJ2-3,once,.,CASSLTSIDTQYF,TGTGCCAGCAGTCTGACTAGTATAGATACGCAGTATTTT
TRBV7-2,TRBJ2-1,.,TRBD2,CASSPAGLAIYNEQFF,TGTGCCAGCAGCCCGGCCGGACTAGCTATCTACAATGAGCAGTTCTTC
TRBV2,TRBJ1-2,.,.,CASSADFGYTF,TGTGCCAGCAGTGCTGACTTTGGCTACACCTTC
TRBV20-1,TRBJ2-1,.,TRBD2,CSASLGGSGDEQFF,TGCAGTGCTAGTCTGGGCGGGAGTGGGGATGAGCAGTTCTTC
TRBV11-2,TRBJ2-6,.,TRBD2,CASSSLSGSGANVLTF,TGTGCCAGCAGCTCGTTGAGCGGGAGTGGGGCCAACGTCCTGACTTTC
TRBV18,TRBJ1-1,.,TRBD1,CASSPTRGKNTEAFF,TGTGCCAGCTCACCTACCAGGGGGAAGAACACTGAAGCTTTCTTT
TRBV19,TRBJ2-5,.,.,CASSQVQEETQYF,TGTGCCAGTAGTCAGGTTCAGGAAGAGACCCAGTACTTC
TRBV7-2,TRBJ2-1,.,.,CASSLGIREHAEQFF,TGTGCCAGCAGCTTAGGGATCCGGGAACATGCTGAGCAGTTCTTC
TRBV14,TRBJ1-5,.,.,CASSVGVNQPQHF,TGTGCCAGCAGCGTGGGAGTCAATCAGCCCCAGCATTTT
TRBV2,TRBJ2-7,.,.,CASSPTQGSGRRADYEQYF,TGTGCCAGCAGTCCTACACAGGGGTCAGGTCGGAGGGCCGACTACGAGCAGTACTTC
TRBV10-2,TRBJ2-5,.,.,CASSEWRARETQYF,TGCGCCAGCAGTGAATGGAGGGCCAGGGAGACCCAGTACTTC
TRBV7-8,TRBJ2-6,.,.,CASSLISGANVLTF,TGTGCCAGCAGCCTTATTTCTGGGGCCAACGTCCTGACTTTC
TRBV28,TRBJ1-5,.,.,CASSPGLGGAQPQHF,TGTGCCAGCAGTCCCGGGTTGGGGGGGGCTCAGCCCCAGCATTTT
TRBV7-8,TRBJ1-5,.,.,CASSLVGGMISNQPQHF,TGTGCCAGCAGCTTAGTGGGAGGGATGATCAGCAATCAGCCCCAGCATTTT
TRBV21-1,TRBJ1-1,.,.,CASSKARAGTEAFF,TGTGCCAGCAGCAAAGCCAGGGCAGGAACTGAAGCTTTCTTT
TRBV6-1,TRBJ2-3,.,.,CASSEQGQRDTQYF,TGTGCCAGCAGTGAACAGGGTCAAAGGGATACGCAGTATTTT
TRBV4-1,TRBJ1-2,.,TRBD1,CASSQDKSTGTGFWYGYTF,TGCGCCAGCAGCCAAGATAAAAGCACCGGGACAGGGTTTTGGTATGGCTACACCTTC
TRBV6-5,TRBJ2-1,.,.,CASSPRGDSYNEQFF,TGTGCCAGCAGTCCCCGGGGTGATTCCTACAATGAGCAGTTCTTC
TRBV11-2,TRBJ2-7,.,.,CASSPRQPSSYEQYF,TGTGCCAGCAGCCCGCGACAGCCGAGCTCCTACGAGCAGTACTTC
TRBV5-1,TRBJ2-7,.,TRBD2,CASGTSGRAYEQYF,TGCGCCAGCGGTACTAGCGGGAGGGCCTACGAGCAGTACTTC
TRBV5-1,TRBJ2-2,.,TRBD2,CASSSITSANTGELFF,TGCGCCAGCAGCTCGATTACTAGCGCGAACACCGGGGAGCTGTTTTTT
TRBV16,TRBJ1-5,.,.,CASSPLGELSNQPQHF,TGTGCCAGCAGCCCCTTAGGGGAATTGAGCAATCAGCCCCAGCATTTT
TRBV4-2,TRBJ2-1,.,.,CASSHPGVWSNEQFF,TGTGCCAGCAGCCATCCAGGGGTGTGGAGTAATGAGCAGTTCTTC
TRBV5-1,TRBJ1-6,few,.,CASSLEGGYNSPLHF,TGCGCCAGCAGCTTGGAAGGGGGCTATAATTCACCCCTCCACTTT
TRBV11-2,TRBJ2-2,.,.,CASSPGAGARTGELFF,TGTGCCAGCAGCCCCGGGGCGGGGGCGCGAACCGGGGAGCTGTTTTTT
TRBV19,TRBJ1-2,few,TRBD1,CASSRRQGYSYTF,TGTGCCAGTAGTAGGAGACAGGGGTATAGCTACACCTTC
TRBV6-6,TRBJ1-1,once,TRBD1,CASRGQQMDTEAFF,TGTGCCAGCAGGGGACAGCAAATGGACACTGAAGCTTTCTTT
TRBV5-1,TRBJ2-1,.,TRBD1,CASSLGHNEWDRGFF,TGCGCCAGCAGCTTGGGCCATAATGAGTGGGACAGAGGGTTCTTC
TRBV5-5,TRBJ1-6,.,TRBD1,CASSFMGTGTSPLHF,TGTGCCAGCAGCTTTATGGGGACAGGAACTTCACCCCTCCACTTT
TRBV7-3,TRBJ2-2,.,TRBD2,CASSLSRGVYTGELFF,TGTGCCAGCAGCTTATCTCGGGGGGTTTATACCGGGGAGCTGTTTTTT
TRBV11-1,TRBJ1-6,.,.,CASSLDTKNSPLHF,TGTGCCAGCAGCTTGGACACAAAGAATTCACCCCTCCACTTT
TRBV28,TRBJ2-7,.,.,CASSFRSGSYEQYF,TGTGCCAGCAGTTTTAGGAGCGGATCCTACGAGCAGTACTTC
TRBV11-3,TRBJ2-1,.,TRBD2,CASSLEGGLAGHNEQFF,TGTGCCAGCAGCTTAGAGGGGGGACTAGCGGGGCACAATGAGCAGTTCTTC
TRBV9,TRBJ2-2,.,TRBD1,CASSRHPGTGNTGELFF,TGTGCCAGCAGTCGACACCCCGGGACAGGGAACACCGGGGAGCTGTTTTTT
TRBV9,TRBJ2-5,.,TRBD1,CASSAGTGGLGETQYF,TGTGCCAGCAGCGCCGGGACAGGGGGCTTGGGTGAGACCCAGTACTTC
TRBV19,TRBJ1-1,.,.,CASSRWGDKNTEAFF,TGTGCCAGTAGTCGGTGGGGCGACAAGAACACTGAAGCTTTCTTT
TRBV6-2/TRBV6-3,TRBJ2-4,.,.,CASSYGRVIGDIQYF,TGTGCCAGCAGTTACGGAAGGGTGATCGGGGACATTCAGTACTTC